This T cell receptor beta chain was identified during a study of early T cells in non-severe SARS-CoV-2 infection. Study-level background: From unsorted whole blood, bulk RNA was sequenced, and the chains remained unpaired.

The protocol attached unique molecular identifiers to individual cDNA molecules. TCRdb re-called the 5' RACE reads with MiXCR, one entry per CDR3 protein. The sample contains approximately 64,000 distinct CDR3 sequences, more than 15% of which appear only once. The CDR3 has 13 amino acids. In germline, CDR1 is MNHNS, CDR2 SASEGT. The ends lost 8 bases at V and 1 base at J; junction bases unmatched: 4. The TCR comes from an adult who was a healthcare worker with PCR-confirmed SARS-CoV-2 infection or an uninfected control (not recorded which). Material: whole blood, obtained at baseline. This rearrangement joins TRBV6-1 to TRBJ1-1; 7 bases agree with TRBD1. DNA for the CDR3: TGTGCCAGCCTTAGGACAGGGAACACTGAAGCTTTCTTT. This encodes CASLRTGNTEAFF.